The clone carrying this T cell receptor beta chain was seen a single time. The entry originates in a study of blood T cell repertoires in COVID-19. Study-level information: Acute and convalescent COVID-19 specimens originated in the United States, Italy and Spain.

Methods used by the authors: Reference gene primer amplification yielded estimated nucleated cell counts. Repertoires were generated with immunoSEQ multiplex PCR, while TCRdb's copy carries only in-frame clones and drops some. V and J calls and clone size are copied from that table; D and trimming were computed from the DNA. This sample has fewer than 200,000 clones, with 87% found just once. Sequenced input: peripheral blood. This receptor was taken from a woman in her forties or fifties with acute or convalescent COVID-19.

The DNA for the CDR3 is TGTGCCAGCTCACCACCGAGCGGATACAATGAGCAGTTCTTC. Its translation is CASSPPSGYNEQFF. The chain has TRBV18 and TRBJ2-1, with D possibly being TRBD2 (5 bases). The length of the CDR3 is 14 residues. Trimming shortened V by 0 bases and J by 4 bases, and 7 bases separated the two germline ends. Germline CDR1 KGHSH, CDR2 LQKENI.